The 26 T cell receptor beta chains below come from one sample, sequenced in a study of OX40 agonist ivuxolimab in advanced cancers. Assay: immunoSEQ multiplex PCR; the TCRdb copy retains only in-frame clones and omits some. The sample lists tens of thousands of clones, roughly 80% occurring once. Here the sequenced sample was CD4+ or CD8+ T cells sorted from blood, taken in a trial of the OX40 agonist ivuxolimab. These receptors came from an adult with an advanced solid tumor such as melanoma, head and neck, liver or kidney cancer.

The V and J genes are TRBV7-9 and TRBJ2-3, with D perhaps assigned TRBD1 or TRBD2 (5 bases each). The germline gives CDR1 SEHNR, CDR2 FQNEAQ (reference sequence). This CDR3 has 14 amino acids. V was cut by 1 base and J by 5 bases, with 10 bases left in between. The CDR3 nucleotides are TGTGCCAGCAGCTTAGGGGGACCCCGAGATACGCAGTATTTT. It codes for CASSLGGPRDTQYF. Together with reference TRBV7-9 and TRBJ2-3, the CDR3 gives the full variable domain: DTGVSQNPRHKITKRGQNVTFRCDPISEHNRLYWYRQTLGQGPEFLTYFQNEAQLEKSRLLSDRFSAERPKGSFSTLEIQRTEQGDSAMYLCASSLGGPRDTQYFGPGTRLTVL.

The V gene is TRBV18, the J gene TRBJ2-7; D unresolved. The CDR3 length is 17 residues. Trimming left V 3 bases short and J 2 bases short, with 20 bases between. Per the germline V gene, CDR1 is KGHSH and CDR2 is LQKENI. CDR3 bases: TGTGCCAGCTCACCTTCCGAGCCGGTCCCCCGCCCCTACGAGCAGTACTTC. Protein: CASSPSEPVPRPYEQYF.

In this sample, this clone turned up a few times. The rearrangement links TRBV27 to TRBJ1-3; D is ambiguous. V lost 4 bases, J lost 4 bases, and 5 bases lay in between. Germline loops: CDR1 MNHEY, CDR2 SMNVEV (reference sequence). This CDR3 spans 12 amino acids. CDR3 in amino acids: CASSYKGNTIYF. For the CDR3, the DNA is TGTGCCAGCAGTTACAAGGGAAACACCATATATTTT.

The chain uses TRBV7-2 and TRBJ1-2; possibly TRBD1 for D (6 bases). Trimming pared 4 bases from V and 0 bases from J, leaving 15 bases between. This CDR3 comprises 16 residues. The V gene's germline CDR1 is SGHTA and CDR2 FQGNSA. The CDR3 DNA reads TGTGCCAGCAGCTCAACAGGGACCGTAGCTAACTATGGCTACACCTTC. Translated, it gives CASSSTGTVANYGYTF.

On this clone itself: The sample has other DNA sequences that encode this CDR3 too. V usage is TRBV7-2 and J usage is TRBJ1-1, with D unresolved. V was trimmed by 1 base and J by 8 bases, leaving 8 bases between them. The CDR3 is made up of 12 amino acids. The germline V gene has CDR1 SGHTA and CDR2 FQGNSA. In DNA form, the CDR3 reads TGTGCCAGCAGCTTAGTAGGTGGGGAAGCTTTCTTT. It is translated as CASSLVGGEAFF.

The rearrangement uses TRBV29-1 and TRBJ2-3; D may match TRBD1 or TRBD2 (5 bases each). Germline CDR1 is SQVTM and CDR2 is ANQGSEA. CDR3 length: 12 amino acids. V lost 7 bases to trimming and J lost 3 bases, with 11 bases between them. The CDR3 here is CSATGQTDTQYF. The CDR3 DNA follows: TGCAGCGCCACGGGGCAGACAGATACGCAGTATTTT.

Concerning this clone itself: Other DNA sequences in this specimen translate into the identical CDR3. CDR3 sequence reads: CASSHPGQGNIQYF. Here the CDR3 DNA reads TGCGCCAGCAGCCATCCGGGACAGGGGAACATTCAGTACTTC. This chain joins TRBV4-1 and TRBJ2-4, with 10 bases matching TRBD1. CDR1 MGHRA and CDR2 YSYEKL come from the germline V gene. The CDR3 has 14 amino acids. With V trimmed by 3 bases and J by 7 bases, 3 bases remained unmatched.

The chain recombines TRBV5-1 with TRBJ2-5; maybe TRBD1 (6 bases). Germline CDR1 SGHRS, CDR2 YFSETQ. V was shortened by 7 bases and J by 4 bases, with 14 bases between the two germline ends. The CDR3 runs to 13 residues. CDR3 bases: TGCGCCAGCTCGACCCCCAGGGGAGAGACCCAGTACTTC. Translated, it gives CASSTPRGETQYF.

The V gene is TRBV27, the J gene TRBJ2-7, with TRBD1 matching over 8 bases. The trim removed 5 bases at V and 3 bases at J, leaving 6 bases unmatched. Germline CDR1 MNHEY, CDR2 SMNVEV (reference sequence). This CDR3 has 14 amino acids. CDR3 coding DNA: TGTGCCAGCAGTCCAACCAGGGGGCTCTACGAGCAGTACTTC. This sequence encodes CASSPTRGLYEQYF.

The chain links TRBV29-1 to TRBJ1-1; unclear D gene. V was shortened by 7 bases and J by 6 bases, with 24 bases between the two germline ends. The CDR3 contains 15 residues. Germline V gene data show CDR1 as SQVTM and CDR2 as ANQGSEA. CDR3 coding DNA: TGCAGCGGAACGAACGGGCGTTGGACCGGAGCTGAAGCTTTCTTT. Translated, it gives CSGTNGRWTGAEAFF.

This sequence joins TRBV19 and TRBJ2-1, with TRBD2 matching 8 bases. The CDR3 is 14 amino acids. Germline CDR1 and CDR2: LNHDA and SQIVND (reference sequence). The V segment lost 5 bases and the J segment 7 bases; nucleotides outside the gene matches: 7. The CDR3 loop is CASSPGTSINEQFF. DNA for the CDR3: TGTGCCAGTAGTCCCGGGACTAGTATTAATGAGCAGTTCTTC. The full variable domain, with the rest looked up from reference TRBV19 and TRBJ2-1, is DGGITQSPKYLFRKEGQNVTLSCEQNLNHDAMYWYRQDPGQGLRLIYYSQIVNDFQKGDIAEGYSVSREKKESFPLTVTSAQKNPTAFYLCASSPGTSINEQFFGPGTRLTVL.

The V call is TRBV11-2, the J call TRBJ1-6, with TRBD1 matching over 7 bases. CDR3 length: 15 amino acids. Trimming took 1 base from V and 10 from J; bases not matched to a gene: 7. Germline V lookup: CDR1 SGHAT, CDR2 FQNNGV. The CDR3 reads CASSLVAGGQSPLHF. As DNA, the CDR3 is TGTGCCAGCAGCTTAGTCGCAGGGGGGCAGTCACCCCTCCACTTT.

The rearrangement joins TRBV7-9 to TRBJ2-3; 10 bases are a match to TRBD2. In germline, CDR1 is SEHNR, CDR2 FQNEAQ (reference sequence). The V gene end was trimmed by 0 bases and the J gene end by 4 bases; junction bases not matched to a gene: 4. The CDR3 is 16 residues long. CDR3 nucleotide sequence: TGTGCCAGCAGCTTAGCGCCTAGCGGGAGCCCAGATACGCAGTATTTT. This encodes CASSLAPSGSPDTQYF.

The chain uses TRBV27 and TRBJ1-1; perhaps TRBD1 as D (6 bases). Looked up from germline, CDR1 is MNHEY and CDR2 is SMNVEV (reference sequence). Trimming shortened V by 5 bases and J by 10 bases, and 17 bases separated the two germline ends. The CDR3 is 13 residues long. The chain's CDR3 is CASSGRQGLGAFF. The CDR3 region has the DNA TGTGCCAGCAGTGGCCGCCAGGGGCTCGGAGCTTTCTTT.

The chain combines TRBV11-3 with TRBJ1-4, with D maybe TRBD1 (5 bases). Germline CDR1 and CDR2: SGHNT and YENEEA. CDR3 length equals 12 residues. Trimming shortened V by 5 bases and J by 16 bases, and 17 bases separated the two germline ends. CDR3 region: CASSKGAGSPFF. The CDR3 bases are TGTGCCAGCAGCAAAGGGGCTGGGTCACCGTTTTTT.

V usage is TRBV6-1 and J usage is TRBJ1-2; D may be TRBD1 (5 bases). The CDR3 runs 14 residues. Germline V gene data show CDR1 as MNHNS and CDR2 as SASEGT. Between the trimmed V and J ends, which lost 5 bases and 0 bases, there was a span of 10 bases. The CDR3 protein is CASSSDRSNYGYTF. The CDR3 DNA is TGTGCCAGCAGTTCCGACAGATCTAACTATGGCTACACCTTC.

The V and J genes are TRBV7-9 and TRBJ1-5, with D unclear. Germline CDR1 SEHNR, CDR2 FQNEAQ (reference sequence). The CDR3 runs to 12 residues. Trimming pared 3 bases from V and 10 bases from J, leaving 10 bases between. CDR3 amino acids: CASSFSVDPQHF. The CDR3 DNA is TGTGCCAGCAGCTTTTCCGTTGATCCCCAGCATTTT.

The count of this clone is one. This sequence joins TRBV13 and TRBJ1-5; 7 bases agree with TRBD1. The CDR3 consists of 14 residues. Germline V lookup: CDR1 PRHDT, CDR2 FYEKMQ (reference sequence). The V segment lost 5 bases and the J segment 5 bases; nucleotides outside the gene matches: 6. CDR3 in amino acids: CASSQGERDQPQHF. The CDR3 DNA is TGTGCCAGCAGCCAGGGGGAGCGAGATCAGCCCCAGCATTTT.

This clone was detected a few times. V usage is TRBV2 and J usage is TRBJ1-3, with D possibly being TRBD1 (5 bases). V gave up 5 bases and J gave up 0 bases, with 14 bases separating them. CDR3 length: 16 amino acids. The germline V gene has CDR1 SNHLY and CDR2 FYNNEI. CDR3 region: CASSLGLLSSGNTIYF. Here the CDR3 DNA reads TGTGCCAGCAGTTTGGGACTCCTGAGCTCTGGAAACACCATATATTTT.

The chain recombines TRBV14 with TRBJ1-2; possible D gene TRBD1, 5 bases. V lost 4 bases, J lost 2 bases, and 11 bases lay in between. CDR1 SGHDN and CDR2 FVKESK come from the germline V gene. The CDR3 covers 14 residues. CDR3 DNA: TGTGCCAGCAGCCGCCTGGGGGAGAACTATGGCTACACCTTC. Translated: CASSRLGENYGYTF.

The rearrangement uses TRBV14 and TRBJ2-1; D gene ambiguous. V was pared by 4 bases and J by 0 bases, with 7 bases between. This CDR3 is built from 14 residues. From germline, CDR1 is SGHDN and CDR2 FVKESK. CDR3 residues: CASSPPSSYNEQFF. CDR3 DNA: TGTGCCAGCAGCCCGCCTAGCTCCTACAATGAGCAGTTCTTC. The full variable domain, with the rest looked up from reference TRBV14 and TRBJ2-1, is EAGVTQFPSHSVIEKGQTVTLRCDPISGHDNLYWYRRVMGKEIKFLLHFVKESKQDESGMPNNRFLAERTGGTYSTLKVQPAELEDSGVYFCASSPPSSYNEQFFGPGTRLTVL.

The J gene is TRBJ2-3, the V gene TRBV2; D call uncertain. Looked up from germline, CDR1 is SNHLY and CDR2 is FYNNEI. Trimming left V 7 bases short and J 4 bases short, with 12 bases between. The CDR3 totals 13 residues. The CDR3 here is CASIGVLSDTQYF. The CDR3 coding sequence is TGTGCCAGCATTGGGGTCTTGTCAGATACGCAGTATTTT. Based on the CDR3 plus reference TRBV2 and TRBJ2-3, the full variable domain is EPEVTQTPSHQVTQMGQEVILRCVPISNHLYFYWYRQILGQKVEFLVSFYNNEISEKSEIFDDQFSVERPDGSNFTLKIRSTKLEDSAMYFCASIGVLSDTQYFGPGTRLTVL.

This sequence joins TRBV6-5 and TRBJ2-7; possible D gene TRBD1, 6 bases. Germline V gene data show CDR1 as MNHEY and CDR2 as SVGAGI. The CDR3 covers 14 residues. V gave up 2 bases and J gave up 2 bases, with 10 bases separating them. The CDR3 nucleotides are TGTGCCAGCAGTTACCGGGACAACGCCTACGAGCAGTACTTC. It codes for CASSYRDNAYEQYF.

The CDR3 DNA sequence: TGTGCCAGCAGCTTAGAGACAGGAGTTTACACCTTC. Amino acid sequence: CASSLETGVYTF. The rearrangement joins TRBV7-9 to TRBJ1-2, with D possibly matching TRBD1 (6 bases). Germline CDR1 is SEHNR and CDR2 is FQNEAQ (reference sequence). Trimming pared 1 base from V and 11 bases from J, leaving 11 bases between. The CDR3 loop spans 12 amino acids.

The rearrangement uses TRBV30 and TRBJ1-2; 7 nucleotides line up with TRBD1. This CDR3 region has 11 residues. Germline loops: CDR1 GTSNPN, CDR2 SVGIG (reference sequence). Germline trimming cut 4 bases from V and 8 bases from J; bases unmatched to any gene: 4. The CDR3, as DNA: TGTGCCTGGAACTACAGGGGAGGCTACACCTTC. Protein: CAWNYRGGYTF.

The DNA of the CDR3 is TGTGCCAGCAGCCGAGGACAGTCCATGAACACTGAAGCTTTCTTT. This sequence encodes CASSRGQSMNTEAFF. This sequence joins TRBV14 and TRBJ1-1, with D possibly being TRBD1 (6 bases). The CDR3 extends over 15 amino acids. Trimming shortened V by 4 bases and J by 0 bases, and 12 bases separated the two germline ends. Germline V CDR1 and CDR2: SGHDN, FVKESK.